The 29 T cell receptor beta chains in this list originate from one sample, sequenced in a study of tumor and adjacent non-tumor tissue in lung cancer. TCRbeta libraries were built with three rounds of nested PCR, modified from ARM-PCR. TCRdb analysed the multiplex PCR reads with MiXCR anew, one entry per CDR3 protein. Of 90,000 to 110,000 distinct CDR3 sequences in the sample, roughly 75% were seen once. No cell sorting was done before RNA was extracted from the tissue. Sequences were obtained from lung tumor tissue. The receptors shown here come from a woman aged 55 to 70 with non-small cell lung cancer.

J is TRBJ1-5 and V is TRBV6-2 or TRBV6-3; 10 bases match TRBD1. Germline CDR1 reads MNHEY; CDR2 reads SVGEGT. V trimming: 4 bases; J trimming: 6 bases; junction bases outside the gene matches: 6. The CDR3 is 15 residues long. Written as DNA, the CDR3 is TGTGCCAGCAGTTCCCCAGGGGACAGGGGTCAGCCCCAGCATTTT. This sequence encodes CASSSPGDRGQPQHF.

In regard to this clonotype: A junction end diverges from the germline sequence, so it may reflect a read error. The chain has TRBV29-1 and TRBJ1-1; no definite D call. Germline assignment: CDR1 SQVTM and CDR2 ANQGSEA. This CDR3 contains 11 residues. The CDR3 is CSVTEYLEVFF. The DNA for the CDR3 is TGCAGCGTAACGGAGTACCTTGAAGTTTTCTTT.

The chain is built from TRBV4-3 and TRBJ2-2, with D unclear. Germline CDR1 and CDR2: LGHNA and YSLEER. The CDR3 has 17 residues. V lost 0 bases and J 8 bases, leaving 19 bases between the germline ends. CDR3 sequence: CASSQESAAVGSGELFF. CDR3 nucleotide sequence: TGCGCCAGCAGCCAAGAAAGCGCGGCGGTGGGTTCGGGGGAGCTGTTTTTT.

As regards this clonotype: A much larger clone differs by one base, so this may be a read error. This rearrangement joins TRBV29-1 to TRBJ2-5, with D unresolved. CDR1 is SQVTM, CDR2 ANQGSEA, per germline. The CDR3 is made up of 14 amino acids. V dropped 4 bases and J dropped 1 base, with 13 bases sitting between them. Here the CDR3 reads CSVVPWISQETQYF. Written as DNA, the CDR3 is TGCAGCGTTGTACCCTGGATTAGCCAAGAGACCCAGTACTTC. Filled out from reference TRBV29-1 and TRBJ2-5, the complete variable domain reads SAVISQKPSRDICQRGTSLTIQCQVDSQVTMMFWYRQQPGQSLTLIATANQGSEATYESGFVIDKFPISRPNLTFSTLTVSNMSPEDSSIYLCSVVPWISQETQYFGPGTRLLVL.

With regard to this clonotype: No conserved phenylalanine or tryptophan is present at the end of the CDR3, so a read error is the likely explanation. It is unclear where the CDR3 begins or ends on the DNA, so no DNA is shown, and the CDR3 is as TCRdb lists it. The genes are TRBV11-2 and TRBJ1-6. Germline CDR1 and CDR2: SGHAT and FQNNGV. The CDR3 has 14 residues if both end residues are counted. The CDR3 loop is CASSLEASISPLDL.

Notes on this clonotype: A junction boundary mismatches the germline segment, possibly from a read error. The rearrangement uses TRBV11-1 and TRBJ2-2; 9 bases agree with TRBD1. The CDR3 spans 16 residues. Germline V lookup: CDR1 SGHAT, CDR2 FQDESV (reference sequence). CDR3 region: CASSAWTGVNTRELFF. In nucleotides, the CDR3 is TGTGCCAGCAGCGCATGGACAGGGGTGAACACACGGGAACTGTTTTTT.

To note about this clonotype: Germline is not matched at one junction end, which may reflect a read error. This rearrangement joins TRBV4-3 to TRBJ2-7; either TRBD1 or TRBD2 may fit D (5 bases each). The CDR3 consists of 16 residues. Germline V lookup: CDR1 LGHNA, CDR2 YSLEER. DNA for the CDR3: TGCCCCAGCAGCCAAGATTTGGCAGGGACCCCCTACGAGCAGTACTTC. Translated: CPSSQDLAGTPYEQYF.

Remarks on this clonotype: This may come from a read error, since a much larger clone is one base off. V usage is TRBV6-2 or TRBV6-3 and J usage is TRBJ1-1, with unresolved D. The V end was cut by 6 bases, the J end by 0 bases, with 11 bases between. The length of the CDR3 is 14 residues. Germline CDR1 reads MNHEY; CDR2 reads SVGEGT. The CDR3 nucleotides are TGTGCCAGCAGCTTCCCCTTCATGAACACTGAAGCTTTCTTT. This translates into CASSFPFMNTEAFF.

CDR3 sequence: CASSHRTSGSYEQYF. The CDR3 DNA reads TGTGCCAGCAGCCACAGAACTAGCGGGAGCTACGAGCAGTACTTC. The chain is built from TRBV11-2 and TRBJ2-7; TRBD2 matches at 11 bases. Germline CDR1 reads SGHAT; CDR2 reads FQNNGV. The CDR3 runs 15 residues. Unmatched junction bases numbered 6, after V lost 5 bases and J lost 3 bases.

On this clonotype: This may be a read error: a much more frequent sequence differs by one nucleotide. V usage is TRBV6-5 and J usage is TRBJ2-3; D call uncertain. Germline CDR1 and CDR2: MNHEY and SVGAGI. This CDR3 contains 15 residues. Between the trimmed V and J ends, which lost 7 bases and 1 base, there was a span of 15 bases. CDR3 in DNA: TGTGCCAGCATGATGAACGGTGCTGGCACAGATACGCAGTATTTT. Its protein is CASMMNGAGTDTQYF.

The chain couples TRBV4-3 to TRBJ1-4; D is uncertain. CDR1 is LGHNA and CDR2 is YSLEER in the germline V gene. V lost 1 base and J lost 17, with 26 bases in between. The CDR3 runs to 16 residues. The DNA for the CDR3 is TGCGCCAGCAGCCAAGGCCGAGGAAGGCTGAATGAAAATCTCTTTTTT. It specifies CASSQGRGRLNENLFF.

Points on this clonotype: A read error may produce the germline difference seen at one junction end. The V call is TRBV28, the J call TRBJ2-7, with D perhaps matching TRBD1 (5 bases). The CDR3 extends over 15 amino acids. Germline CDR1 reads MDHEN; CDR2 reads SYDVKM. CDR3 region: CASSFVRGSGHEQYF. The CDR3 DNA reads TGTGCCAGCAGTTTCGTTAGGGGATCCGGCCACGAGCAGTATTTC. Based on the CDR3 plus reference TRBV28 and TRBJ2-7, the full variable domain is DVKVTQSSRYLVKRTGEKVFLECVQDMDHENMFWYRQDPGLGLRLIYFSYDVKMKEKGDIPEGYSVSREKKERFSLILESASTNQTSMYLCASSFVRGSGHEQYFGPGTRLTVT.

Regarding this clonotype: A read error may account for a junction end that differs from germline. The chain has TRBV6-5 and TRBJ2-3; D might be TRBD1 (5 bases). Germline V gene lookup returns CDR1 MNHEY and CDR2 SVGAGI. CDR3 length: 15 residues. This CDR3 is CAGSYDRTQLNTQYF. In nucleotides, the CDR3 is TGTGCCGGCAGTTACGACAGAACCCAGCTCAATACGCAGTATTTT.

This clonotype was seen many times. The chain carries TRBV29-1 and TRBJ2-5, with TRBD1 matching 8 bases. The CDR3 sequence is 13 residues long. The trim removed 4 bases at V and 2 bases at J, leaving 3 bases unmatched. The germline V gene encodes CDR1 SQVTM and CDR2 ANQGSEA. The CDR3 DNA sequence: TGCAGCGTTGCAGGGGGCCCACAAGAGACCCAGTACTTC. Its translation: CSVAGGPQETQYF.

Comments on this clonotype: At one end, the junction sequence differs from germline, possibly due to a read error. The chain uses TRBV11-1 and TRBJ1-2; the D gene is possibly TRBD1 (6 bases). Germline-derived CDR1 and CDR2 are SGHAT and FQDESV (reference sequence). The CDR3 loop spans 14 amino acids. The CDR3 region has the DNA TGTGCCAGCAGCTCACAGGGCCCACTCTATGACTACATCTTC. Translation: CASSSQGPLYDYIF.

Of note for this clonotype: A read error may account for a junction end that differs from germline. The rearrangement uses TRBV11-2 and TRBJ1-4; TRBD1 aligns across 8 bases. Germline V gene data show CDR1 as SGHAT and CDR2 as FQNNGV. This CDR3 is built from 15 residues. For the CDR3, the DNA is TGTGCCAGCAGCCAAGGGACAGGCCCATACGAAAAACTGTTCTTT. It encodes CASSQGTGPYEKLFF.

There are a few counts of this clonotype. This chain uses TRBV4-1 with TRBJ2-3; D possibly corresponds to TRBD2 (5 bases). The germline V gene has CDR1 MGHRA and CDR2 YSYEKL. This CDR3 spans 14 amino acids. The ends were cut back, 0 bases at V and 3 bases at J, with 7 bases in the middle. CDR3 residues: CASSQEGRTDTQYF. The CDR3 DNA sequence: TGCGCCAGCAGCCAAGAGGGGAGAACAGATACGCAGTATTTT.

A word on this clonotype: The CDR3 does not close with the conserved phenylalanine or tryptophan, likely indicating a read error. The CDR3 region is CASSQEGGQSNSPLHY. The CDR3 DNA reads TGTGCCAGCAGCCAAGAAGGGGGACAGAGTAATTCACCCCTCCACTAT. The genes are TRBV4-2 and TRBJ1-6; 7 nucleotides align to TRBD1. The CDR3 is made up of 16 amino acids. The germline gives CDR1 LGHNA, CDR2 YNFKEQ. Unmatched junction bases numbered 5, after V lost 0 bases and J lost 6 bases.

This chain links TRBV10-3 with TRBJ2-2, with TRBD2 as a possible D gene (6 bases). This CDR3 spans 16 amino acids. V lost 5 bases, J lost 8 bases, and 21 bases lay in between. The germline V gene has CDR1 ENHRY and CDR2 SYGVKD. CDR3 protein: CAISKTGTGSLGELFF. For the CDR3, the DNA is TGTGCCATCAGTAAGACCGGGACTGGCTCCTTGGGGGAGCTGTTTTTT.

As to this clonotype: At one end, the junction sequence differs from germline, possibly due to a read error. The chain joins TRBV20-1 to TRBJ2-7, with D perhaps TRBD2 (6 bases). This CDR3 has 13 residues. Germline-derived CDR1 and CDR2 are DFQATT and SNEGSKA (reference sequence). DNA of the CDR3: TGCGGTGCTACACGGGAGAGGTACTACGAGCAGTACTTC. It specifies CGATRERYYEQYF.

As regards this clonotype: The germline gene is not matched at one end of the junction; a read error may be the cause. The chain couples TRBV11-2 to TRBJ2-5, with no clear D. The CDR3 contains 12 residues. Germline CDR1 and CDR2: SGHAT and FQNNGV. Written as DNA, the CDR3 is TGTGCCAGCAGTCAAGGGCCGGAGACCCAGTGCTTC. This translates into CASSQGPETQCF.

The table lists this clonotype with a few counts. The chain recombines TRBV20-1 with TRBJ2-3; D is unresolved. V gave up 3 bases and J gave up 0 bases, with 10 bases separating them. This CDR3 has 14 residues. The V gene's germline CDR1 is DFQATT and CDR2 SNEGSKA (reference sequence). As DNA, the CDR3 is TGCAGTGCTAGGAATGGGCTTAGCACAGATACGCAGTATTTT. This translates into CSARNGLSTDTQYF.

A note on this clonotype: This may be a read error: a much more frequent sequence differs by one nucleotide. The chain joins TRBV6-1 to TRBJ1-1, with TRBD1 as a possible D gene (5 bases). Germline V CDR1 and CDR2: MNHNS, SASEGT. The CDR3 extends over 13 amino acids. The CDR3, as DNA: TGTGCCTGCAGGGATGCACCCTCGACTGAAGCTTTCTTT. Its protein is CACRDAPSTEAFF.

About this clonotype itself: A much larger clone sits a single nucleotide away, making a read error possible. The J gene is TRBJ1-4, the V gene TRBV28; D not resolved. The CDR3 contains 11 residues. Germline CDR1 is MDHEN and CDR2 is SYDVKM. V lost 8 bases to trimming and J lost 7 bases, with 8 bases between them. The CDR3: CASPKSEKLFF. In DNA form, the CDR3 reads TGTGCCAGCCCTAAATCTGAAAAACTGTTTTTT. The variable domain in full, with the rest retrieved from reference TRBV28 and TRBJ1-4, is DVKVTQSSRYLVKRTGEKVFLECVQDMDHENMFWYRQDPGLGLRLIYFSYDVKMKEKGDIPEGYSVSREKKERFSLILESASTNQTSMYLCASPKSEKLFFGSGTQLSVL.

As to this clonotype: This is likely a read error, given that the CDR3 carries no conserved phenylalanine or tryptophan at its end. The V call is TRBV29-1, the J call TRBJ1-1, with D maybe TRBD1 (6 bases). V was pared by 3 bases and J by 3 bases, with 11 bases between. The germline V gene has CDR1 SQVTM and CDR2 ANQGSEA. This CDR3 has 13 amino acids. CDR3 protein: CSVDRGADTEAFI. CDR3 in DNA: TGCAGCGTTGATAGGGGGGCGGACACTGAAGCTTTCATT.

This clonotype has just one count. One end of the junction fails to match germline, which may point to a read error. The chain carries TRBV10-2 and TRBJ2-1; D is undetermined. Germline V CDR1 and CDR2: WSHSY, SAAADI. This CDR3 is built from 14 residues. The CDR3 sequence is CAGRGGNSYKEQFF. The CDR3 DNA reads TGCGCCGGCAGAGGTGGGAACTCCTACAAAGAGCAGTTCTTC.

Here the CDR3 reads CAISESGDTHYNEQFF. CDR3 coding DNA: TGTGCCATCAGTGAGTCGGGGGACACTCACTACAATGAGCAGTTCTTC. J is TRBJ2-1 and V is TRBV10-3; TRBD1 might be the D (6 bases). The germline V and J ends were trimmed by 0 bases and 3 bases, with 12 bases remaining between them. The CDR3 is 16 amino acids. CDR1 and CDR2 from the germline V gene are ENHRY and SYGVKD.

As concerns this clonotype: One end of the junction is discordant with germline, which a read error may explain. The V gene is TRBV11-3, the J gene TRBJ1-1; no definite D call. This CDR3 has 15 residues. From germline, CDR1 is SGHNT and CDR2 YENEEA. CDR3 in DNA: TGTGCCAGCGGCTTAGATTCGGGGAGCGGCACTGAAGCTCTCTTT. This codes for CASGLDSGSGTEALF.

As for this clonotype: Without the conserved terminal phenylalanine or tryptophan, this CDR3 likely stems from a read error. J is TRBJ1-5 and V is TRBV28; 8 bases map to TRBD1. This CDR3 is 15 amino acids long. Germline-derived CDR1 and CDR2 are MDHEN and SYDVKM. CDR3: CASSDRGRSNKPQHV. The CDR3, as DNA: TGTGCCAGCAGTGACAGGGGTAGGAGCAATAAGCCCCAGCATGTT.